The 25 T cell receptor beta chains presented below share a single source sample, sequenced in a study of T cell responses to AZD1222 COVID-19 vaccine. The method was immunoSEQ multiplex PCR; TCRdb's version includes in-frame clones alone and lacks a portion of them. The top ten hold 4% to 6% of the sample, which has around 100,000 clones, 90% seen once. This specimen was peripheral blood, taken on day 0 of AZD1222 vaccination. Every receptor here comes from an adult in good health.

This chain joins TRBV10-2 and TRBJ1-4; D is ambiguous. This CDR3 is 12 amino acids long. The V and J ends lost 5 bases and 5 bases respectively, with 6 bases between them. Germline-derived CDR1 and CDR2 are WSHSY and SAAADI. CDR3 DNA: TGCGCCAGCAGTCGCGGGAATGAAAAACTGTTTTTT. It encodes CASSRGNEKLFF.

The chain couples TRBV7-9 to TRBJ2-1; 11 positions match TRBD1. CDR3 length: 16 amino acids. Trimming at V came to 2 bases and at J to 7 bases, leaving 7 bases not matched to a gene. Germline V lookup: CDR1 SEHNR, CDR2 FQNEAQ (reference sequence). CDR3: CASSLLGTGGRNEQFF. DNA for the CDR3: TGTGCCAGCAGCTTACTGGGGACAGGGGGTCGGAATGAGCAGTTCTTC.

This rearrangement joins TRBV2 to TRBJ2-3, with 8 bases matching TRBD2. V lost 6 bases and J lost 12; bases outside the gene matches: 17. This CDR3 comprises 15 residues. Germline V gene sequence: CDR1 SNHLY, CDR2 FYNNEI. The CDR3 nucleotides are TGTGCCAGCAGCTCTACCGGGGGGGCCGGTTATGCACAGTATTTT. Translation gives CASSSTGGAGYAQYF.

V usage is TRBV7-9 and J usage is TRBJ2-3; 8 positions match TRBD1. The V and J ends lost 6 bases and 2 bases, in that order; junction bases with no gene match: 4. Germline loops: CDR1 SEHNR, CDR2 FQNEAQ (reference sequence). This CDR3 comprises 14 residues. The CDR3 DNA sequence: TGTGCCAGCAGACGACAGGGGACCACAGATACGCAGTATTTT. It specifies CASRRQGTTDTQYF. The full variable domain, in which reference TRBV7-9 and TRBJ2-3 provide the parts outside the CDR3, is DTGVSQNPRHKITKRGQNVTFRCDPISEHNRLYWYRQTLGQGPEFLTYFQNEAQLEKSRLLSDRFSAERPKGSFSTLEIQRTEQGDSAMYLCASRRQGTTDTQYFGPGTRLTVL.

The chain recombines TRBV4-2 with TRBJ2-3; TRBD1 is a possible D gene (6 bases). This CDR3 has 13 amino acids. Trimming took 5 bases from V and 6 from J, leaving 12 bases between them. In germline, CDR1 is LGHNA, CDR2 YNFKEQ. CDR3 region: CASSIMRGDTQYF. CDR3 nucleotides: TGTGCCAGCAGCATCATGAGGGGGGATACGCAGTATTTT.

V gene TRBV27 combines with J gene TRBJ1-6; TRBD1 might be the D (5 bases). V lost 7 bases and J 9 bases, leaving 19 bases between the germline ends. The V gene's germline CDR1 is MNHEY and CDR2 SMNVEV (reference sequence). The CDR3 consists of 15 residues. The CDR3 DNA is TGTGCCAGCACCCTGGGGACCGACATCCCTTCACCCCTCCACTTT. As protein: CASTLGTDIPSPLHF.

This chain connects TRBV6-4 to TRBJ2-1; D may be TRBD2 (6 bases). V was shortened by 4 bases and J by 10 bases, with 14 bases between the two germline ends. The CDR3 contains 13 residues. Germline loops: CDR1 MRHNA, CDR2 SNTAGT. In nucleotides, the CDR3 is TGTGCCAGCAGTGCCCACCGGGAGCTAGAGCAGTTCTTC. This gives the protein CASSAHRELEQFF.

The chain is built from TRBV5-4 and TRBJ2-1, with 9 bases lining up with TRBD2. Trimming took 4 bases from V and 7 from J; bases not matched to a gene: 9. Germline lookup yields CDR1 SGHNT and CDR2 YYREEE (reference sequence). This CDR3 has 15 amino acids. CDR3 bases: TGTGCCAGCAGCCCGGTTCCTAGCGGGGTTAATGAGCAGTTCTTC. Amino acids: CASSPVPSGVNEQFF.

V is TRBV7-6 and J is TRBJ1-5; TRBD1 matches at 10 bases. CDR1 is SGHVS, CDR2 FNYEAQ, per germline. This CDR3 has 14 amino acids. J was trimmed by 5 bases and V by 5 bases; bases with no gene match: 3. This CDR3 is CASSPGTGDQPQHF. In DNA, the CDR3 is TGTGCCAGCAGCCCGGGGACAGGGGATCAGCCCCAGCATTTT.

V and J are TRBV30 and TRBJ1-6; D gene uncertain. Germline CDR1 reads GTSNPN; CDR2 reads SVGIG (reference sequence). V lost 2 bases and J lost 0, with 8 bases in between. CDR3 length: 15 amino acids. DNA for the CDR3: TGTGCCTGGAGTCCAGCTTACTCCTATAATTCACCCCTCCACTTT. Its translation is CAWSPAYSYNSPLHF.

This sequence joins TRBV19 and TRBJ1-1; no clear D gene. The germline V gene encodes CDR1 LNHDA and CDR2 SQIVND (reference sequence). V lost 3 bases to trimming and J lost 5 bases, with 10 bases between them. The CDR3 sequence is 13 residues long. DNA of the CDR3: TGTGCCAGTAGTATGTCAGTATTGACTGAAGCTTTCTTT. This gives the protein CASSMSVLTEAFF.

V gene TRBV5-4 combines with J gene TRBJ1-1; D unresolved. This CDR3 region has 14 residues. The V gene lost 2 bases and the J gene lost 1 base, with 9 bases spanning the gap. CDR1 and CDR2 from the germline V gene are SGHNT and YYREEE (reference sequence). In nucleotides, the CDR3 is TGTGCCAGCAGCTTCGGAGGTCGGAACACTGAAGCTTTCTTT. Translating gives CASSFGGRNTEAFF.

The chain joins TRBV10-3 to TRBJ1-1, with D possibly being TRBD1 (6 bases). The V end lost 3 bases, the J end lost 4 bases, and 15 bases lay between the germline ends. The CDR3 consists of 15 residues. Germline V gene lookup returns CDR1 ENHRY and CDR2 SYGVKD. The CDR3: CAISDWGRVGTEAFF. Written as DNA, the CDR3 is TGTGCCATCAGTGATTGGGGGCGCGTGGGCACTGAAGCTTTCTTT.

This sequence joins TRBV30 and TRBJ1-1, with D unclear. The CDR3 runs 12 residues. Germline loops: CDR1 GTSNPN, CDR2 SVGIG (reference sequence). V shed 1 base and J shed 4 bases, with 7 bases lying between them. The CDR3 spells CAWSGSATEAFF. CDR3 coding DNA: TGTGCCTGGAGTGGTAGTGCCACTGAAGCTTTCTTT.

The J gene is TRBJ1-2, the V gene TRBV27; 7 nucleotides align to TRBD1. V lost 6 bases to trimming and J lost 2 bases; unmatched junction nucleotides: 6. Germline CDR1 MNHEY, CDR2 SMNVEV (reference sequence). The CDR3 has 14 residues. CDR3 DNA sequence: TGTGCCAGCAGACCTGACAGGGCCAACTATGGCTACACCTTC. This translates into CASRPDRANYGYTF.

The rearrangement joins TRBV6-5 to TRBJ1-2; TRBD1 agrees at 7 bases. CDR3 size: 12 residues. The germline CDR1 and CDR2 sequences are MNHEY and SVGAGI. Trimming took 6 bases from V and 7 from J; bases not matched to a gene: 5. This CDR3 is CASRLGTAGYTF. In DNA form, the CDR3 reads TGTGCCAGCAGACTGGGGACAGCTGGCTACACCTTC.

The V call is TRBV28, the J call TRBJ1-5; the D is unclear. The V end lost 3 bases, the J end lost 5 bases, and 5 bases lay between the germline ends. Germline CDR1 and CDR2: MDHEN and SYDVKM. The CDR3 runs 12 residues. The CDR3 region has the DNA TGTGCCAGCAGTTTCCGGTATCAGCCCCAGCATTTT. Its protein is CASSFRYQPQHF.

This chain links TRBV19 with TRBJ1-2; D possibly corresponds to TRBD1 (5 bases). Deletions cut 7 bases from V and 3 bases from J, with 15 bases between. Per the germline V gene, CDR1 is LNHDA and CDR2 is SQIVND (reference sequence). The CDR3 is 14 residues long. CDR3 DNA: TGTGCCAGTACCCGCGCGGGGGTAGACTATGGCTACACCTTC. Protein sequence: CASTRAGVDYGYTF.

In its sample, this clone was seen once. The chain has TRBV2 and TRBJ2-7; D is perhaps TRBD2 (6 bases). This CDR3 is 15 amino acids long. V lost 6 bases and J 0 bases, leaving 15 bases between the germline ends. CDR1 is SNHLY, CDR2 FYNNEI, per germline. CDR3 sequence: CASRAGLMSSYEQYF. CDR3 DNA sequence: TGTGCCAGCAGGGCGGGACTTATGAGCTCCTACGAGCAGTACTTC.

The V gene is TRBV5-1, the J gene TRBJ1-4, with D tentatively TRBD1 (6 bases). Trimming shortened V by 6 bases and J by 7 bases, and 13 bases separated the two germline ends. This CDR3 spans 13 amino acids. Germline V gene sequence: CDR1 SGHRS, CDR2 YFSETQ. The CDR3 is CASNRVSGEKLFF. CDR3 bases: TGCGCCAGCAACAGGGTGTCGGGTGAAAAACTGTTTTTT.

The chain couples TRBV30 to TRBJ2-1, with TRBD2 matching over 9 bases. This CDR3 region has 15 residues. V lost 5 bases to trimming and J lost 4 bases; unmatched junction nucleotides: 9. Germline CDR1 and CDR2: GTSNPN and SVGIG (reference sequence). As DNA, the CDR3 is TGTGCCTGGGACCCCGGGCGGGGGGGATACAATGAGCAGTTCTTC. Protein: CAWDPGRGGYNEQFF.

This chain connects TRBV6-5 to TRBJ1-4; no definite D call. This CDR3 has 15 residues. The V end lost 5 bases, the J end lost 5 bases, and 15 bases lay between the germline ends. Per germline, CDR1 MNHEY and CDR2 SVGAGI. CDR3 sequence reads: CASSLQAPINEKLFF. CDR3 nucleotides: TGTGCCAGCAGTCTCCAAGCCCCCATAAATGAAAAACTGTTTTTT.

The chain combines TRBV10-1 with TRBJ2-7; 7 positions agree with TRBD1. The CDR3 consists of 15 residues. With V trimmed by 6 bases and J by 2 bases, 10 bases remained unmatched. Germline V lookup: CDR1 WNHNN, CDR2 SYGVQD (reference sequence). CDR3 in DNA: TGCGCCAGCAGCGGGGCCGCCGGGACAGCCTACGAGCAGTACTTC. Protein product: CASSGAAGTAYEQYF.

This chain uses TRBV18 with TRBJ1-2; D is unclear. V was pared by 0 bases and J by 2 bases, with 10 bases between. Germline CDR1 reads KGHSH; CDR2 reads LQKENI. CDR3 size: 15 residues. CDR3 in amino acids: CASSPPRVKNYGYTF. CDR3 sequence (DNA): TGTGCCAGCTCACCACCGAGGGTAAAGAACTATGGCTACACCTTC.

The rearrangement links TRBV6-5 to TRBJ2-5, with 9 bases fitting TRBD2. Trimming cost V 2 bases and J 5 bases; bases outside gene matches: 9. The CDR3 is 16 residues long. The V gene's germline CDR1 is MNHEY and CDR2 SVGAGI. The CDR3 loop is CASSYSGTSHAETQYF. The CDR3, as DNA: TGTGCCAGCAGTTACAGTGGGACTAGCCACGCGGAGACCCAGTACTTC.